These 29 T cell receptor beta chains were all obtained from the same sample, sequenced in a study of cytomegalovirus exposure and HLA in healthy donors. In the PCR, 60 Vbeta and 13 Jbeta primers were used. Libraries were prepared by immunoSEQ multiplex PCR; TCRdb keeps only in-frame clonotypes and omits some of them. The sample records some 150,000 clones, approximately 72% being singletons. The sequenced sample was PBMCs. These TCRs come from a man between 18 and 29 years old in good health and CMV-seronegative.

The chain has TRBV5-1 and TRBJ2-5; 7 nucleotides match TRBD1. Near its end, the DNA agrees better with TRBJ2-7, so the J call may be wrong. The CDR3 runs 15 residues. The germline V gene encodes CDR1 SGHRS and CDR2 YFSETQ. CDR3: CASSLAEGQIYEQYF. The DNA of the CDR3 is TGCGCCAGCAGCTTGGCCGAGGGACAGATTTACGAGCAGTACTTC.

CDR3 sequence reads: CSVEAGGPRGDGYTF. CDR3 in DNA: TGCAGCGTTGAAGCAGGGGGTCCCCGCGGGGATGGCTACACCTTC. The V gene is TRBV29-1, the J gene TRBJ1-2; 7 bases are shared with TRBD1. V shed 1 base, J shed 6 bases, and the junction held 11 bases outside the gene matches. From germline, CDR1 is SQVTM and CDR2 ANQGSEA. The CDR3 has 15 amino acids.

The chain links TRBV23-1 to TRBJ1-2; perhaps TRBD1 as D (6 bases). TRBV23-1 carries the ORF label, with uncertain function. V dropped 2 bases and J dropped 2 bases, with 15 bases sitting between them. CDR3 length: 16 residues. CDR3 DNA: TGCGCCAGCAGTCAAGGATATTATGGACAGAACTATGGCTACACCTTC. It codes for CASSQGYYGQNYGYTF.

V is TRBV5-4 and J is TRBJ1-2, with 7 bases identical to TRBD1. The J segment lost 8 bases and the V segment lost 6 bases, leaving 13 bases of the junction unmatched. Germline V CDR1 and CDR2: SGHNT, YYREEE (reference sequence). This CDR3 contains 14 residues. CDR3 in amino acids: CASNLDRVDVGYTF. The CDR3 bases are TGTGCCAGCAATTTAGACAGGGTCGATGTAGGCTACACCTTC.

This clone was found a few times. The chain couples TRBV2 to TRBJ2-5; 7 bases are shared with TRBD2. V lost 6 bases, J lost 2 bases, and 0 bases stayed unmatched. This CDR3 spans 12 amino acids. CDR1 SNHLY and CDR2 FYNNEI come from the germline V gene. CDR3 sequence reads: CASRLAQETQYF. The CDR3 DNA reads TGTGCCAGCAGACTAGCGCAAGAGACCCAGTACTTC.

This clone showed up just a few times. CDR3: CASSLSGVSYEQYV. Here the CDR3 DNA reads TGTGCCAGCAGTTTATCCGGGGTCTCCTACGAGCAGTACGTC. This sequence joins TRBV27 and TRBJ2-7; weak D call: TRBD2 (5 bases). The V gene lost 0 bases and the J gene lost 0 bases, with 6 bases spanning the gap. CDR1 MNHEY and CDR2 SMNVEV come from the germline V gene (reference sequence). The CDR3 has 14 amino acids.

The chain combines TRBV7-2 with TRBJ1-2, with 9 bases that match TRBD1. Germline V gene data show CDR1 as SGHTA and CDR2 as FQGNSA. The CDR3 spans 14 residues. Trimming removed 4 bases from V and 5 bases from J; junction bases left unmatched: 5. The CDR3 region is CASSSDRGRYGYTF. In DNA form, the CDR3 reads TGTGCCAGCAGCTCCGACAGGGGGAGGTATGGCTACACCTTC.

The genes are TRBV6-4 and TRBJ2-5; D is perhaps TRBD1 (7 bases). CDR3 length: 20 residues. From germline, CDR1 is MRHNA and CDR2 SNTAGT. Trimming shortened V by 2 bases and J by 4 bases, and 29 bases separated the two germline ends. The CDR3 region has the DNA TGTGCCAGCAGTGACGGTGGGGGGCGGACCAGGGGGTGGGTTCGAGAGACCCAGTACTTC. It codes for CASSDGGGRTRGWVRETQYF.

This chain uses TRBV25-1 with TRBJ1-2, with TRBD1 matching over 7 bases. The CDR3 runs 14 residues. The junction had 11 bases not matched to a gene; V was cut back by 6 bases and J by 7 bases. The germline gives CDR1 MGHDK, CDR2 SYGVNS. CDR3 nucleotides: TGTGCCAGCAGCAGAGCCGGGACAGAGGGTGGCTACACCTTC. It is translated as CASSRAGTEGGYTF.

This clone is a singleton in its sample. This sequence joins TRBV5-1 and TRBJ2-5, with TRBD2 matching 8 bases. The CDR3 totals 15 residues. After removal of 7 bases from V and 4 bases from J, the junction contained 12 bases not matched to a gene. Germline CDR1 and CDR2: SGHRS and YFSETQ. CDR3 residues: CASGIDTSGTETQYF. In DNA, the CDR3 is TGCGCCAGCGGGATTGATACTAGCGGTACAGAGACCCAGTACTTC.

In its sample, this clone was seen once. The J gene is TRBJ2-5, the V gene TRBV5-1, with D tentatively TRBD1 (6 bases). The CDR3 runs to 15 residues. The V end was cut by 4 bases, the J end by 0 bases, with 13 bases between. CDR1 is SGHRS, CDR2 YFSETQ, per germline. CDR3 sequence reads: CASSPLGTYQETQYF. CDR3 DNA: TGCGCCAGCAGCCCGCTAGGGACATACCAAGAGACCCAGTACTTC.

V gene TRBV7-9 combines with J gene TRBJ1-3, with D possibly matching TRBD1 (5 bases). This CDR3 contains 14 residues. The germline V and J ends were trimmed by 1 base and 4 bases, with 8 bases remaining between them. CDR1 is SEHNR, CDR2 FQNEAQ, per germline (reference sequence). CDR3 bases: TGTGCCAGCAGCTTAGATGGGGCGGGAAACACCATATATTTT. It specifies CASSLDGAGNTIYF. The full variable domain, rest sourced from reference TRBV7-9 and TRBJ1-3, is DTGVSQNPRHKITKRGQNVTFRCDPISEHNRLYWYRQTLGQGPEFLTYFQNEAQLEKSRLLSDRFSAERPKGSFSTLEIQRTEQGDSAMYLCASSLDGAGNTIYFGEGSWLTVV.

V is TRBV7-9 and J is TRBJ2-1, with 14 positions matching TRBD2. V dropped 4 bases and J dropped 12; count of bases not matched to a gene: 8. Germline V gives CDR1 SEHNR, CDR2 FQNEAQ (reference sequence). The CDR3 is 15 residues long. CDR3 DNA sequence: TGTGCCAGCAGCTCCGGGACTAGCGGGGGCCTACTGCAGTTCTTC. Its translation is CASSSGTSGGLLQFF. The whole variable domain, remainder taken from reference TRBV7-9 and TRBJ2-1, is DTGVSQNPRHKITKRGQNVTFRCDPISEHNRLYWYRQTLGQGPEFLTYFQNEAQLEKSRLLSDRFSAERPKGSFSTLEIQRTEQGDSAMYLCASSSGTSGGLLQFFGPGTRLTVL.

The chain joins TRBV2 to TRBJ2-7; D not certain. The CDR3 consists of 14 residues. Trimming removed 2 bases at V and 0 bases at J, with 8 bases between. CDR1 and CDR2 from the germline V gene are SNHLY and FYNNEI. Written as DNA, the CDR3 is TGTGCCAGCAGTGAAATTAGGAGCTCCTACGAGCAGTACTTC. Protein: CASSEIRSSYEQYF.

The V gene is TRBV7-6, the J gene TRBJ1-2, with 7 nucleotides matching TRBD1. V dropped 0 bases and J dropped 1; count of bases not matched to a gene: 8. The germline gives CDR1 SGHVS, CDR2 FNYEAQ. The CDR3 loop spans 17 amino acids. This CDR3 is CASSLASQGRNNYGYTF. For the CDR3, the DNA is TGTGCCAGCAGCTTAGCGTCACAGGGGCGGAATAACTATGGCTACACCTTC.

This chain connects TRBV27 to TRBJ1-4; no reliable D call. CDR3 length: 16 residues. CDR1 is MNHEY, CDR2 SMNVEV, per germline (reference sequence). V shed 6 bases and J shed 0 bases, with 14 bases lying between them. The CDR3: CASSSRGPATNEKLFF. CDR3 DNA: TGTGCCAGCAGCTCCAGAGGCCCTGCAACTAATGAAAAACTGTTTTTT.

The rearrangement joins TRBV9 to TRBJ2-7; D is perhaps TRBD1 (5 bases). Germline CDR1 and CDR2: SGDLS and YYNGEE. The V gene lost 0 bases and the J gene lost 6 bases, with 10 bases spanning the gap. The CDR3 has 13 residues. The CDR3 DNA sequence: TGTGCCAGCAGCGTAGGTCAAGGGGCCGAGCAGTACTTC. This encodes CASSVGQGAEQYF.

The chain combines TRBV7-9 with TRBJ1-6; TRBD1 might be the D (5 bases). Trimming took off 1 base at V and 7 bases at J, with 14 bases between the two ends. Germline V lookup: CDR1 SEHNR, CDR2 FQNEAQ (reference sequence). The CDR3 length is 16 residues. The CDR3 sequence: CASSLDGAGDNSPLHF. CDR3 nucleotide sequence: TGTGCCAGCAGCTTAGACGGGGCGGGGGACAATTCACCCCTCCACTTT.

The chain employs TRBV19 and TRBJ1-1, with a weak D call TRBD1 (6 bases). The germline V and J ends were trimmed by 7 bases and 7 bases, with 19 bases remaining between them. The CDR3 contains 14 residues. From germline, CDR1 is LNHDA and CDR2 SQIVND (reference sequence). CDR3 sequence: CASTTQGLEYEAFF. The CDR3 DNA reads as TGTGCCAGTACCACCCAGGGGCTGGAATATGAAGCTTTCTTT.

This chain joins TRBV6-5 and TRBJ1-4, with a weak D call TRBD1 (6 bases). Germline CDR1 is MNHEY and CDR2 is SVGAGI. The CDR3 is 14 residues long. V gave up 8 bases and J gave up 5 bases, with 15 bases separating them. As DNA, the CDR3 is TGTGCCAGCGGACGGACAGTAATGAATGAAAAACTGTTTTTT. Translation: CASGRTVMNEKLFF.

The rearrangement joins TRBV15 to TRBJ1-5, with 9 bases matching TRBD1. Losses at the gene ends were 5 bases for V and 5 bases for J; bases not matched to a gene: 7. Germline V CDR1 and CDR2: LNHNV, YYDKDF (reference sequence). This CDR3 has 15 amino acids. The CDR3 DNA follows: TGTGCCACCAGCGGGGACAGGGAACACTATCAGCCCCAGCATTTT. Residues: CATSGDREHYQPQHF.

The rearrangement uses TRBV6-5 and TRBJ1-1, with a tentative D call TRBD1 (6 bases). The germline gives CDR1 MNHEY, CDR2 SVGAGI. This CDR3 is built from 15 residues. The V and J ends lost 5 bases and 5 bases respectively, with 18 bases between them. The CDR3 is CASSRLYEGVTEAFF. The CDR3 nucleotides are TGTGCCAGCAGTCGTCTGTATGAGGGGGTGACTGAAGCTTTCTTT.

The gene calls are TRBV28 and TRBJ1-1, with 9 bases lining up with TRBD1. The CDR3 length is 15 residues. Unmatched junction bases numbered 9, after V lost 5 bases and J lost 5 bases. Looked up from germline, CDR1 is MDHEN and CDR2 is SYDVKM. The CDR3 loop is CASSPRTGADTEAFF. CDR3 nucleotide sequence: TGTGCCAGCAGTCCTAGGACAGGGGCTGATACTGAAGCTTTCTTT.

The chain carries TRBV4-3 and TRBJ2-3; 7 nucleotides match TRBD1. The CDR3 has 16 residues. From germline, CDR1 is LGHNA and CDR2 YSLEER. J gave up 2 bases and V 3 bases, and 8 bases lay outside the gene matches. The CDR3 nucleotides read TGCGCCAGCAGCCACGGTGGGGGACAGATCACAGATACGCAGTATTTT. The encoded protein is CASSHGGGQITDTQYF.

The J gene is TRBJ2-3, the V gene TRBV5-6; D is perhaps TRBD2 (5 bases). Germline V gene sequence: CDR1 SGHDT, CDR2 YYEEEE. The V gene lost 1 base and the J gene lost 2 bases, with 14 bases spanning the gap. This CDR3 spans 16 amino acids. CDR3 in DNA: TGTGCCAGCAGCTTGTTAAGCGGCAGATCCACAGATACGCAGTATTTT. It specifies CASSLLSGRSTDTQYF.

CDR3 region: CASSISGAQPQHF. The CDR3 DNA sequence: TGTGCCAGTAGTATTAGTGGAGCTCAGCCCCAGCATTTT. V is TRBV19 and J is TRBJ1-5; the D is unclear. The V gene lost 3 bases and the J gene lost 6 bases, with 9 bases spanning the gap. The germline gives CDR1 LNHDA, CDR2 SQIVND (reference sequence). There are 13 residues in the CDR3.

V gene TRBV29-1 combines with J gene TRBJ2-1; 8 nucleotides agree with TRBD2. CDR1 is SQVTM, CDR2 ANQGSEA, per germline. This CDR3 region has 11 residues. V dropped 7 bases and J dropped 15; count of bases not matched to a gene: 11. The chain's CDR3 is CSGYSGESRFF. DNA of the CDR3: TGCAGCGGCTATAGCGGGGAGAGTCGGTTCTTC.

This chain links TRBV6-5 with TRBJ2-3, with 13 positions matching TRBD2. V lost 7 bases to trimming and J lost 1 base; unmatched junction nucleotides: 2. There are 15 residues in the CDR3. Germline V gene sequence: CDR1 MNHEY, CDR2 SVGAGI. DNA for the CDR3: TGTGCCAGCACCGGACTAGCGGGGGGCACAGATACGCAGTATTTT. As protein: CASTGLAGGTDTQYF.

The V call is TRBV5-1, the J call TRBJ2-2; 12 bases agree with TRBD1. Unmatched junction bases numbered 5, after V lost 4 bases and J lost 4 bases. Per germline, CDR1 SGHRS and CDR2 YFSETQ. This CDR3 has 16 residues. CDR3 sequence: CASSPGQGAPTGELFF. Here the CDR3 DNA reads TGCGCCAGCAGCCCGGGACAGGGGGCGCCCACCGGGGAGCTGTTTTTT.